This TCR beta chain was identified in a study of blood T cell repertoires in COVID-19. Across the whole study: From the United States, Italy and Spain came samples of acute and convalescent COVID-19.

Individuals drawn from approximately 26 US areas were roughly 18 to 95 years old. TCRdb's table, derived via immunoSEQ multiplex PCR, lists solely in-frame clones and lacks some. Of 200,000 to 250,000 clones detected, 81% appear once; the ten largest clones hold 9.2%. The V gene end was trimmed by 2 bases and the J gene end by 8 bases; junction bases not matched to a gene: 8. The CDR3 is made up of 15 amino acids. CDR1 and CDR2 from the germline V gene are MGHRA and YSYEKL. Sequenced material: PBMCs or T cells enriched from blood (not recorded which). The origin of this receptor is a middle-aged man who had recovered from COVID-19. The gene calls are TRBV4-1 and TRBJ2-7; 11 bases are shared with TRBD1. For the CDR3, the DNA is TGCGCCAGCAGCCAATCCGGGACAGGGGGTGACCAGCAGTACTTC. Translated, it gives CASSQSGTGGDQQYF.